Below are 24 T cell receptor beta chains sequenced from a single sample in a study of cytomegalovirus exposure and HLA in healthy donors. Sequenced by immunoSEQ multiplex PCR; TCRdb stores in-frame clones only, minus some. The data contain 130,000 or so clones, nearly 90% of them singletons. Sequencing used PBMCs. The source of these receptors is a woman younger than 30 in good health and CMV-seropositive.

This rearrangement joins TRBV7-6 to TRBJ2-1, with TRBD2 identical over 16 bases. V shed 3 bases and J 6 bases; nucleotides not matched to a gene: 11. This CDR3 comprises 19 residues. Germline V gene data show CDR1 as SGHVS and CDR2 as FNYEAQ. Here the CDR3 DNA reads TGTGCCAGCAGCTTCCCCGGGACTAGCGGGGGGGTATTCTCCAATGAGCAGTTCTTC. This codes for CASSFPGTSGGVFSNEQFF.

This chain links TRBV29-1 with TRBJ2-4, with a weak D call TRBD2 (6 bases). V was clipped by 6 bases and J by 7 bases, with 13 bases between them. The germline V gene encodes CDR1 SQVTM and CDR2 ANQGSEA. There are 12 residues in the CDR3. CDR3 sequence (DNA): TGCAGCGTCCAAGAAGGGAGGAACATTCAGTACTTC. Translation gives CSVQEGRNIQYF.

The rearrangement joins TRBV11-2 to TRBJ2-7; 15 bases map to TRBD2. CDR1 is SGHAT, CDR2 FQNNGV, per germline. The CDR3 sequence is 17 residues long. V dropped 5 bases and J dropped 3; count of bases not matched to a gene: 8. DNA of the CDR3: TGTGCCAGCAGCCGTGGCGGACTAGCGGGGGGGGACTACGAGCAGTACTTC. It is translated as CASSRGGLAGGDYEQYF.

The chain recombines TRBV5-1 with TRBJ2-7; no clear D. Trimming cost V 0 bases and J 3 bases, with 7 bases left between them. This CDR3 is built from 13 residues. Germline loops: CDR1 SGHRS, CDR2 YFSETQ. The CDR3 nucleotides read TGCGCCAGCAGCTTGGAATCCGGCTACGAGCAGTACTTC. Its translation: CASSLESGYEQYF. Together with reference TRBV5-1 and TRBJ2-7, the CDR3 gives the full variable domain: KAGVTQTPRYLIKTRGQQVTLSCSPISGHRSVSWYQQTPGQGLQFLFEYFSETQRNKGNFPGRFSGRQFSNSRSEMNVSTLELGDSALYLCASSLESGYEQYFGPGTRLTVT.

This chain connects TRBV14 to TRBJ1-2; the match to TRBD1 covers 8 bases. Trimming cost V 4 bases and J 1 base; bases outside gene matches: 11. The CDR3 sequence is 17 residues long. From germline, CDR1 is SGHDN and CDR2 FVKESK. The CDR3, as DNA: TGTGCCAGCAGCCGACCGAACCCGGGACAGGATAACTATGGCTACACCTTC. Its translation: CASSRPNPGQDNYGYTF.

CDR3 DNA: TGTGCCAGCAGCGGGCCATCCAGGAATGAAAAACTGTTTTTT. Amino acids: CASSGPSRNEKLFF. This rearrangement joins TRBV7-9 to TRBJ1-4; D is unclear. The V gene lost 5 bases and the J gene lost 5 bases, with 12 bases spanning the gap. The germline CDR1 and CDR2 sequences are SEHNR and FQNEAQ (reference sequence). This CDR3 has 14 residues.

The rearrangement joins TRBV4-1 to TRBJ1-2; possible D gene TRBD1, 5 bases. With 5 bases removed from V and 1 base from J, the gap between germline ends came to 8 bases. Germline CDR1 is MGHRA and CDR2 is YSYEKL. CDR3 size: 13 residues. The CDR3 coding sequence is TGCGCCAGCAGCAAACAGGTTAACTATGGCTACACCTTC. Amino acids: CASSKQVNYGYTF.

The rearrangement uses TRBV11-2 and TRBJ2-5, with 8 bases identical to TRBD2. This CDR3 contains 15 residues. The J segment lost 4 bases and the V segment lost 5 bases, leaving 9 bases of the junction unmatched. Germline CDR1 SGHAT, CDR2 FQNNGV. CDR3 sequence: CASSPTGTRVETQYF. In nucleotides, the CDR3 is TGTGCCAGCAGCCCGACCGGGACTAGGGTAGAGACCCAGTACTTC.

The rearrangement uses TRBV9 and TRBJ1-3, with 7 bases identical to TRBD1. Germline V gene lookup returns CDR1 SGDLS and CDR2 YYNGEE. V trimming: 3 bases; J trimming: 4 bases; junction bases outside the gene matches: 4. There are 14 residues in the CDR3. The CDR3 DNA sequence: TGTGCCAGCAGCGACAGGGGCTCGGGAAACACCATATATTTT. Translation: CASSDRGSGNTIYF. Drawing the rest from reference TRBV9 and TRBJ1-3, the complete variable domain is DSGVTQTPKHLITATGQRVTLRCSPRSGDLSVYWYQQSLDQGLQFLIQYYNGEERAKGNILERFSAQQFPDLHSELNLSSLELGDSALYFCASSDRGSGNTIYFGEGSWLTVV.

The genes are TRBV6-5 and TRBJ2-2; no firm D call. The germline gives CDR1 MNHEY, CDR2 SVGAGI. The CDR3 extends over 14 amino acids. Trimming removed 5 bases from V and 6 bases from J, with 13 bases in between. The DNA for the CDR3 is TGTGCCAGCAGTAACCCTATGGTCCCCGGGGAGCTGTTTTTT. This encodes CASSNPMVPGELFF.

V gene TRBV27 combines with J gene TRBJ2-7, with TRBD2 identical over 7 bases. Germline V gene lookup returns CDR1 MNHEY and CDR2 SMNVEV (reference sequence). The CDR3 loop spans 16 amino acids. J lost 0 bases, V lost 2 bases, and 7 bases had no gene match. The CDR3 DNA sequence: TGTGCCAGCAGTTTAATCTTCAGGGACTACTCCTACGAGCAGTACTTC. Amino acid sequence: CASSLIFRDYSYEQYF.

The chain has TRBV6-1 and TRBJ1-6; TRBD1 is a possible D gene (5 bases). The V gene's germline CDR1 is MNHNS and CDR2 SASEGT. This CDR3 spans 16 amino acids. V lost 2 bases and J lost 1, with 9 bases in between. For the CDR3, the DNA is TGTGCCAGCAGTGAAACAGGCTTTTCCTATAATTCACCCCTCCACTTT. This gives the protein CASSETGFSYNSPLHF.

This chain uses TRBV6-5 with TRBJ2-7, with a tentative D call TRBD1 (5 bases). Deletions cut 4 bases from V and 5 bases from J, with 15 bases between. There are 14 residues in the CDR3. Germline CDR1 is MNHEY and CDR2 is SVGAGI. The CDR3 region has the DNA TGTGCCAGCAGTTCCCGACAGAGTGACAACGAGCAGTACTTC. Its protein product is CASSSRQSDNEQYF.

This chain links TRBV7-9 with TRBJ2-1, with 9 bases identical to TRBD2. The CDR3 extends over 15 amino acids. Trimming at V came to 8 bases and at J to 2 bases, leaving 7 bases not matched to a gene. CDR1 and CDR2 (germline): SEHNR, FQNEAQ (reference sequence). In DNA, the CDR3 is TGTGCCAGCCGCGGGGGGGCTCGGACCTACAATGAGCAGTTCTTC. It is translated as CASRGGARTYNEQFF.

This clone was found a few times. J is TRBJ1-1 and V is TRBV6-5; 8 bases line up with TRBD1. Germline loops: CDR1 MNHEY, CDR2 SVGAGI. The V gene end was trimmed by 6 bases and the J gene end by 7 bases; junction bases not matched to a gene: 7. This CDR3 has 13 residues. CDR3 sequence: CASRTDRGGEAFF. The CDR3 DNA reads as TGTGCCAGCAGAACCGACAGGGGAGGTGAAGCTTTCTTT.

This rearrangement joins TRBV30 to TRBJ2-4; D is possibly TRBD1 (6 bases). Looked up from germline, CDR1 is GTSNPN and CDR2 is SVGIG (reference sequence). CDR3 length equals 15 residues. The ends were cut back, 3 bases at V and 0 bases at J, with 12 bases in the middle. The CDR3, as DNA: TGTGCCTGGAGCCCCGGACAGCAAGCCAAAAACATTCAGTACTTC. The encoded protein is CAWSPGQQAKNIQYF.

This clone occurred a few times. The genes are TRBV18 and TRBJ1-6; the match to TRBD1 covers 7 bases. The V and J ends lost 5 bases and 8 bases, in that order; junction bases with no gene match: 3. The CDR3 sequence is 13 residues long. CDR1 is KGHSH and CDR2 is LQKENI in the germline V gene. CDR3 coding DNA: TGTGCCAGCTCATTGGACAGGCATTCACCCCTCCACTTT. Translated, it gives CASSLDRHSPLHF.

Only one count was recorded for this clone. J is TRBJ1-1 and V is TRBV27; 12 bases are shared with TRBD1. Germline-derived CDR1 and CDR2 are MNHEY and SMNVEV (reference sequence). The junction had 10 bases not matched to a gene; V was cut back by 3 bases and J by 11 bases. There are 15 residues in the CDR3. CDR3 sequence (DNA): TGTGCCAGCAGTTTCGGGACAGGGGGCCCAAAGCGCGCTTTCTTT. Its protein is CASSFGTGGPKRAFF.

About this clone itself: Different DNA sequences within this sample yield the same CDR3. This chain connects TRBV6-1 to TRBJ1-1; D is ambiguous. Trimming took off 2 bases at V and 11 bases at J, with 12 bases between the two ends. The CDR3 loop spans 12 amino acids. Germline loops: CDR1 MNHNS, CDR2 SASEGT. CDR3 sequence (DNA): TGTGCCAGCAGTGAAAAAGCTGGAGGGGCTTTCTTT. This gives the protein CASSEKAGGAFF.

V usage is TRBV19 and J usage is TRBJ2-1; unclear D gene. This CDR3 has 15 residues. Germline CDR1 is LNHDA and CDR2 is SQIVND (reference sequence). Trimming cost V 8 bases and J 0 bases, with 14 bases left between them. The DNA of the CDR3 is TGTGCCAGTCGAGCCTTACCGAGCTCCTACAATGAGCAGTTCTTC. Translating gives CASRALPSSYNEQFF.

J is TRBJ2-5 and V is TRBV5-6; TRBD2 is a possible D gene (7 bases). Per the germline V gene, CDR1 is SGHDT and CDR2 is YYEEEE. V gave up 2 bases and J gave up 1 base, with 18 bases separating them. The CDR3 contains 17 residues. CDR3 sequence: CASSFWGGPLLQETQYF. The CDR3 nucleotides are TGTGCCAGCAGCTTTTGGGGGGGCCCTCTTCTCCAAGAGACCCAGTACTTC. Full variable domain (missing parts from reference TRBV5-6 and TRBJ2-5): DAGVTQSPTHLIKTRGQQVTLRCSPKSGHDTVSWYQQALGQGPQFIFQYYEEEERQRGNFPDRFSGHQFPNYSSELNVNALLLGDSALYLCASSFWGGPLLQETQYFGPGTRLLVL.

The chain uses TRBV7-9 and TRBJ2-3, with 8 bases identical to TRBD1. Germline-derived CDR1 and CDR2 are SEHNR and FQNEAQ (reference sequence). The CDR3 consists of 15 residues. The V and J ends lost 3 bases and 3 bases, in that order; junction bases with no gene match: 5. The CDR3 coding sequence is TGTGCCAGCAGCTTGCCGACAGGGGTTACAGATACGCAGTATTTT. Residues: CASSLPTGVTDTQYF.

The genes are TRBV6-1 and TRBJ1-1; 8 nucleotides line up with TRBD1. Germline assignment: CDR1 MNHNS and CDR2 SASEGT. With V trimmed by 3 bases and J by 7 bases, 4 bases remained unmatched. The CDR3 spans 13 residues. The CDR3 region is CASSERDRHEAFF. CDR3 nucleotides: TGTGCCAGCAGTGAGCGGGACAGGCATGAAGCTTTCTTT.

The rearrangement links TRBV5-4 to TRBJ2-1, with a possible D match to TRBD1 (6 bases). The germline V and J ends were trimmed by 10 bases and 4 bases, with 15 bases remaining between them. The germline gives CDR1 SGHNT, CDR2 YYREEE (reference sequence). The CDR3 covers 13 residues. The CDR3 spells CAGNRVGYNEQFF. CDR3 nucleotides: TGTGCCGGAAACAGGGTTGGGTACAATGAGCAGTTCTTC.